This paragraph reports one TCR beta chain. Its antigen is undetermined. The CDR3 does not end in the conserved phenylalanine or tryptophan, so this is likely a read error. CDR1 is LGHNA and CDR2 is YNFKEQ in the germline V gene. J was trimmed by 9 bases and V by 0 bases; bases with no gene match: 9. The CDR3 loop spans 15 amino acids. No cell sorting was done before RNA was extracted from the tissue. More than 3 cm separated this lung sample from the edge of the tumor. This entry comes from a study of tumor and adjacent non-tumor tissue in lung cancer. Three rounds of nested PCR, following a modified ARM-PCR protocol, produced the TCRbeta library. In TCRdb, the multiplex PCR reads were re-called with MiXCR into one record per CDR3 protein. In the table there are over 80,000 distinct CDR3 sequences, around 76% of which are singletons. Study results and limitations: Tumor tissue had significantly higher TCR diversity than normal lung.

The TCR comes from a woman between 45 and 65 years old with non-small cell lung cancer. Sequenced sample: distant non-tumor lung tissue. The rearrangement joins TRBV4-2 to TRBJ2-7, with TRBD2 matching 9 bases. CDR3 amino acids: CASSQESGGRAMQYL. The CDR3 DNA reads TGTGCCAGCAGCCAAGAGTCCGGCGGGAGGGCCATGCAGTACTTG.